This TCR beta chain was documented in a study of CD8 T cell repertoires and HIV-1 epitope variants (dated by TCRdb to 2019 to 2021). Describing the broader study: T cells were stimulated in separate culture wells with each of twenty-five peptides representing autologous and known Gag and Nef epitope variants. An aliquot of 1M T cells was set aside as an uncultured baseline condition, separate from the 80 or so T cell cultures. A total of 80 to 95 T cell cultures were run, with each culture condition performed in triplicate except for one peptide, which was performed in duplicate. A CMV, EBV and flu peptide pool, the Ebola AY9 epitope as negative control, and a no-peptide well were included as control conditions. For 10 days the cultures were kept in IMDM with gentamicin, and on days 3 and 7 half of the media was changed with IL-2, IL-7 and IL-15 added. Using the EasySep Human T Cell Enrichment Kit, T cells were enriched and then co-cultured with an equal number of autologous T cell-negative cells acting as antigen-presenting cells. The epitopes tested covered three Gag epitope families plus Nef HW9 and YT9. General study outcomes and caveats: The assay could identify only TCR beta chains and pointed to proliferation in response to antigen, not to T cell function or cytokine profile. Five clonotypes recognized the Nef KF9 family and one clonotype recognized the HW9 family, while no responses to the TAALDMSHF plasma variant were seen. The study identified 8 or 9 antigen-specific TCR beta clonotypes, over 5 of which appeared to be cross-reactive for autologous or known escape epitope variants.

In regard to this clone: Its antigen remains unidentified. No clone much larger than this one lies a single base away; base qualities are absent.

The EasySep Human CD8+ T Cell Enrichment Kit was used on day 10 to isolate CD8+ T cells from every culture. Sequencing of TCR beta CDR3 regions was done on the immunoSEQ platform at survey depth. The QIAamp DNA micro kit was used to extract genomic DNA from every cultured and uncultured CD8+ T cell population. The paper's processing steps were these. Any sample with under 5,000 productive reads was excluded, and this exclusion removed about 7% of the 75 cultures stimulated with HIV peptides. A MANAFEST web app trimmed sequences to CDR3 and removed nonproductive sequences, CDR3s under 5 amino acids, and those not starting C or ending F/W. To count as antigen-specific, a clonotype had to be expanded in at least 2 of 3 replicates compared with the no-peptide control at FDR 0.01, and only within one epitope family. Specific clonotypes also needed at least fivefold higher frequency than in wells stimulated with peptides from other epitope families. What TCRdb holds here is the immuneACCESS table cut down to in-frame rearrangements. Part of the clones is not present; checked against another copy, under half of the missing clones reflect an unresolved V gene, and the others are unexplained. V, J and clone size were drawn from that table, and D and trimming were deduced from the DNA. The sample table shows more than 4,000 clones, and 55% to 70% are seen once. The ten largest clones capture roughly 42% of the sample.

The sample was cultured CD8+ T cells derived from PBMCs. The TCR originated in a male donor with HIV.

For the CDR3, the sequence is CASSLSGLAANTGELFF. The sequence in DNA is TGTGCCAGCAGTTTATCGGGACTAGCGGCGAACACCGGGGAGCTGTTTTTT. The V and J segments used are TRBV27 and TRBJ2-2, with 11 bases aligning to TRBD2. Trimming removed 0 bases from V and 0 bases from J; the gene matches leave 0 bases unexplained. The CDR3, from cysteine to phenylalanine, totals 17 residues. Of all the DNA, just the CDR3 is kept, 51 bases in frame from base 1. The germline V gene (reference sequence) gives CDR1 as MNHEY and CDR2 as SMNVEV.